This T cell receptor (beta chain) came from a study of blood T cell repertoires in COVID-19 (dated by TCRdb to the early 2020s). Study-level background: The collaborator samples originated in the United States, Italy and Spain and spanned the acute and convalescent phases of COVID-19. The prospective study material was composed of cDNA or gDNA derived from T cells, B-cell-depleted T cells, or PBMCs. Deeply sampled blood TCRbeta repertoires from subjects exposed to, actively infected with, or recovered from COVID-19 were included in the dataset. The repertoires were made available in a free public database intended to serve as a resource for research on the immune response to SARS-CoV-2. The samples were drawn from two sources: the first 160 participants of the ongoing ImmuneRACE study, and over 1,000 subjects contributed by 6 global collaborators. A de-identified subject ID, COVID-19 status, age in years and sex were almost always included in the sample metadata. Where HLA class I and class II types were available, the types were taken from metadata supplied by the sample provider, not from assay-based typing.

Points on this clone: Its binding antigen is unknown. Qualities for individual bases were not recorded, and no much larger clone is one base off.

Paper-wide results and their limitations: How much clinical and demographic metadata was included differed by source and by participant, and the metadata was provided uncurated.

TCRbeta CDR3 regions were amplified from genomic DNA using the immunoSEQ Assay, a bias-controlled multiplex PCR. Per the authors' processing: The number of nucleated cells in each sample was estimated from the amplification of reference gene primers within the assay. To quantify the absolute abundance of each unique TCRbeta CDR3 rearrangement, sequence reads were collapsed and filtered. For each sample, productive Simpson clonality was calculated as the square root of Simpson's diversity index over productive rearrangements. The source is immuneACCESS, and TCRdb retained only in-frame sequences with V and J called. Part of the clones is not carried over; for the studies checked, unresolved V genes explain less than half of this, and the remainder is unexplained. D and trimming were read from the DNA, whereas the V and J calls and clone size are those reported in that table. The sample table holds about 140,000 clones, of which approximately 83% were seen once. Over 5% of the sample is held by the ten biggest clonotypes.

Participants in the prospective study were aged 18 to 89 years, lived in 20 to 25 United States geographic areas, and enrolled through a virtual design. Cohort assignment in the prospective study relied on participant-reported clinical history from a screening survey and a study questionnaire. Exposed participants had been in contact, within 2 weeks of entering the study, with a person who had a PCR-confirmed or clinician-diagnosed case of COVID-19. Mobile phlebotomists in the prospective study collected whole blood, serum and a nasopharyngeal or oropharyngeal swab from every participant. Participants in the prospective study had the option to provide additional blood draws and questionnaires over an approximately 2-month period. Prospective study blood samples were shipped either frozen or at room temperature before DNA extraction. Trimming costs V 11 bases and J 1 base, and their ends lie 20 bases apart. From its cysteine to its phenylalanine, the CDR3 spans 15 amino acids. Kept here is only the CDR3 DNA, which spans 45 bases and is read in frame from base 1. Based on the germline V gene (reference sequence), the CDR1 and CDR2 sequences are MNHNY and SVGAGI.

The TCR originated in a man in his 70s who had been exposed to COVID-19. The sequenced sample was PBMCs or T cells enriched from blood (not recorded which). This chain joins TRBV6-6 to TRBJ2-5; possibly the D gene is TRBD2, per 5 matching bases. The CDR3 here reads CASSLAGGRQETQYF. The DNA is TGTGCCTCCTCGTTGGCCGGAGGACGCCAAGAGACCCAGTACTTC.